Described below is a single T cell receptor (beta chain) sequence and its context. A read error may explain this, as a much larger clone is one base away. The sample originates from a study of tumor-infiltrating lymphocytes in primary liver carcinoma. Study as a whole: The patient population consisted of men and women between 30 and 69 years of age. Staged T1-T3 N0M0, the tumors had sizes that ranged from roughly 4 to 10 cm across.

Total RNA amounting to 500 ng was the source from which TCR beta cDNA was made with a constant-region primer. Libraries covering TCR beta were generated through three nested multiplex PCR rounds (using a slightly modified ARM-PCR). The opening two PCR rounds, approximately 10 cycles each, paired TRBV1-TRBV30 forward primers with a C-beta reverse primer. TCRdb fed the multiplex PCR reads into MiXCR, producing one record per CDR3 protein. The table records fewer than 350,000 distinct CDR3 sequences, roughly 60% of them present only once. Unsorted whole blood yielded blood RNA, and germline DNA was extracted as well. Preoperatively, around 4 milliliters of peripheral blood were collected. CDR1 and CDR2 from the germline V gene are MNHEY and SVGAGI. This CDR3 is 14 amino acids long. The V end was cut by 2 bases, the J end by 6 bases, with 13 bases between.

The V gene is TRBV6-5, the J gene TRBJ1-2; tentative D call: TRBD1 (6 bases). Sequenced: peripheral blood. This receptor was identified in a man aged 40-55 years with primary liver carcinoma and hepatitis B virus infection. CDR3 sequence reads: CASSYGRGLNGYTF. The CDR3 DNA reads TGTGCCAGCAGTTACGGCAGGGGTTTAAATGGCTACACCTTC.